This T cell receptor beta chain was sequenced for a study of T cells in Graves' hyperthyroidism and ophthalmopathy. Overall study context: Once the initial diagnosis was made, peripheral blood was obtained before any treatment.

This clonotype appeared many times. The source material, RNA transcripts, was used to amplify TCR beta CDR3 regions. Initially, a first-round RT-PCR of the TCR CDR3 employed the HTBI primer set. From the multiplex PCR reads, TCRdb called clonotypes with MiXCR, one entry per CDR3 protein. The sample consists of fewer than 500,000 distinct CDR3 sequences, around 15% of them appearing once. The V gene end was trimmed by 4 bases and the J gene end by 9 bases; junction bases not matched to a gene: 9. Germline assignment: CDR1 SEHNR and CDR2 FQNEAQ (reference sequence). The CDR3 spans 14 residues. This chain links TRBV7-9 with TRBJ2-7, with TRBD2 matching over 10 bases. What was sequenced was blood. The TCR was taken from a man aged 18 to 29 with Graves' ophthalmopathy. DNA for the CDR3: TGTGCCAGCAGCTCCTGGGCTAGCGGGAGCGGGCAGTACTTC. It translates to CASSSWASGSGQYF.